These 31 T cell receptor beta chains came from one sample sequenced in a study of T cell responses to AZD1222 COVID-19 vaccine (dated by TCRdb to 2020 to 2023). The intended sense of this specimen's time point label: baseline before first vaccination. The library was obtained by the immunoSEQ multiplex PCR assay. The table was pulled from immuneACCESS by TCRdb, which kept in-frame rearrangements only. Such tables lose some clones; where checked, under half of the loss comes from unresolved V genes, and the rest has no known cause. A total of 100,000 to 150,000 clones appear in this sample, around 90% of them only once. Of the sample, roughly 1.3% falls within the top ten clones. The specimen comprised peripheral blood, sampled on day 0 of AZD1222 vaccination. The receptors here all came from an adult in good health.

This chain uses TRBV4-2 with TRBJ1-6; D is uncertain. CDR3 length equals 15 residues. Between the trimmed V and J ends, which lost 1 base and 2 bases, there was a span of 6 bases. CDR1 is LGHNA, CDR2 YNFKEQ, per germline. The CDR3 region has the DNA TGTGCCAGCAGCCAAGGGGGAACCTATAATTCACCCCTCCACTTT. Translation: CASSQGGTYNSPLHF.

J is TRBJ2-7 and V is TRBV4-1, with D uncertain. V lost 4 bases and J 6 bases, leaving 13 bases between the germline ends. The CDR3 runs 13 residues. CDR1 MGHRA and CDR2 YSYEKL come from the germline V gene. In DNA form, the CDR3 reads TGCGCCAGCAGCCCCCGCGGCCTCGGCGAGCAGTACTTC. Encoded protein: CASSPRGLGEQYF.

The chain combines TRBV7-9 with TRBJ2-7, with TRBD1 matching 7 bases. CDR3 length: 12 amino acids. J was trimmed by 9 bases and V by 1 base; bases with no gene match: 3. Germline loops: CDR1 SEHNR, CDR2 FQNEAQ (reference sequence). CDR3 in amino acids: CASSLEGTAQYF. The CDR3 bases are TGTGCCAGCAGCTTAGAGGGGACAGCGCAGTACTTC.

The V gene is TRBV4-1, the J gene TRBJ1-2; 11 bases match TRBD1. V was pared by 8 bases and J by 5 bases, with 7 bases of the junction left unmatched. The CDR3 loop spans 14 amino acids. Germline lookup yields CDR1 MGHRA and CDR2 YSYEKL. The CDR3 DNA reads as TGCGCCAGCTCCCCTGGGACAGGGGGATATGGCTACACCTTC. Translated: CASSPGTGGYGYTF.

This CDR3 is CASSHRRDGVALRETQYF. The CDR3 nucleotides are TGTGCCAGCAGCCACAGGAGAGACGGGGTGGCCCTGAGAGAGACCCAGTACTTC. V and J are TRBV3-1 (or the pseudogene TRBV3-2) and TRBJ2-5; possibly TRBD2 for D (5 bases). Germline lookup yields CDR1 LGHDT and CDR2 YNNKEL (reference sequence). The CDR3 extends over 18 amino acids. V was clipped by 3 bases and J by 4 bases, with 24 bases between them.

The gene calls are TRBV7-2 and TRBJ1-3, with D unclear. This CDR3 is 16 amino acids long. Trimming stripped 5 bases from V and 3 bases from J, with 17 bases between. Germline CDR1 reads SGHTA; CDR2 reads FQGNSA. CDR3: CASSPSAPRSGNTIYF. The CDR3 DNA is TGTGCCAGCAGCCCGTCGGCCCCTCGGAGTGGAAACACCATATATTTT. Using reference TRBV7-2 and TRBJ1-3 for the parts outside the CDR3, the full variable domain is GAGVSQSPSNKVTEKGKDVELRCDPISGHTALYWYRQSLGQGLEFLIYFQGNSAPDKSGLPSDRFSAERTGGSVSTLTIQRTQQEDSAVYLCASSPSAPRSGNTIYFGEGSWLTVV.

The chain carries TRBV5-8 and TRBJ1-2; 9 bases are a match to TRBD1. V shed 0 bases and J 5 bases; nucleotides not matched to a gene: 8. CDR3 length equals 16 residues. Germline assignment: CDR1 SGHTS and CDR2 YDEGEE. The CDR3 nucleotides are TGTGCCAGCAGCTTGGTTCCACAGGGGGCTCGTTATGGCTACACCTTC. It codes for CASSLVPQGARYGYTF.

A single count supports this clone. The chain recombines TRBV25-1 with TRBJ2-1; the D gene is possibly TRBD2 (6 bases). CDR1 is MGHDK, CDR2 SYGVNS, per germline. CDR3 length: 16 residues. With 3 bases removed from V and 10 bases from J, the gap between germline ends came to 22 bases. Here the CDR3 reads CASSDPTGTSAGEQFF. The CDR3 DNA reads TGTGCCAGCAGTGACCCAACCGGGACTTCGGCCGGGGAGCAGTTCTTC.

The chain joins TRBV6-5 to TRBJ1-1; D is perhaps TRBD1 (6 bases). V lost 8 bases and J lost 4, with 14 bases in between. The V gene's germline CDR1 is MNHEY and CDR2 SVGAGI. CDR3 length equals 13 residues. This CDR3 reads CASLTLTGTEAFF. The CDR3 DNA follows: TGTGCCAGCCTGACCTTGACAGGCACTGAAGCTTTCTTT.

The CDR3, as DNA: TGCAGCGTCACTACAGGGAGCGAAGCTTTCTTT. Its translation is CSVTTGSEAFF. This chain joins TRBV29-1 and TRBJ1-1; a weak D match, TRBD1 (6 bases). The V gene lost 6 bases and the J gene lost 8 bases, with 13 bases spanning the gap. The CDR3 loop spans 11 amino acids. Per the germline V gene, CDR1 is SQVTM and CDR2 is ANQGSEA.

The rearrangement joins TRBV4-3 to TRBJ1-2; D is unclear. CDR1 is LGHNA and CDR2 is YSLEER in the germline V gene. Trimming pared 0 bases from V and 0 bases from J, leaving 14 bases between. CDR3 length equals 17 residues. CDR3 sequence: CASSQDSRGRSNYGYTF. The DNA for the CDR3 is TGCGCCAGCAGCCAAGATTCGAGAGGGAGATCTAACTATGGCTACACCTTC.

J is TRBJ2-1 and V is TRBV19; 7 nucleotides align to TRBD1. The J segment lost 8 bases and the V segment lost 1 base, leaving 8 bases of the junction unmatched. The CDR3 contains 15 residues. Germline V lookup: CDR1 LNHDA, CDR2 SQIVND (reference sequence). The DNA of the CDR3 is TGTGCCAGTAGTATAGGTGTAGGGGGCGGGTATGAGCAGTTCTTC. As protein: CASSIGVGGGYEQFF.

The chain links TRBV2 to TRBJ1-2; D remains ambiguous. This CDR3 region has 13 residues. Germline values: CDR1 SNHLY, CDR2 FYNNEI. V dropped 8 bases and J dropped 4 bases, with 14 bases sitting between them. The DNA for the CDR3 is TGTGCCAGCGGAAAGGGTTTGGGCTATGGCTACACCTTC. It codes for CASGKGLGYGYTF.

J is TRBJ2-2 and V is TRBV19, with 12 bases identical to TRBD2. The CDR3 consists of 16 residues. Germline V gives CDR1 LNHDA, CDR2 SQIVND (reference sequence). Trimming cost V 7 bases and J 5 bases; bases outside gene matches: 8. The CDR3 DNA reads TGTGCCAGTAAGCTAGCGGGGGGGCCGGAGACCGGGGAGCTGTTTTTT. Encoded protein: CASKLAGGPETGELFF.

V usage is TRBV9 and J usage is TRBJ1-3; 8 bases fit TRBD1. The CDR3 spans 14 residues. CDR1 and CDR2 from the germline V gene are SGDLS and YYNGEE. V was clipped by 7 bases and J by 5 bases; unmatched bases: 8. Written as DNA, the CDR3 is TGTGCCAGCGAGCCCGGGACAGGTAGAAACACCATATATTTT. This codes for CASEPGTGRNTIYF.

The CDR3: CASSPPGSGANEKLFF. The DNA for the CDR3 is TGTGCCAGCAGCCCCCCAGGGTCGGGGGCTAATGAAAAACTGTTTTTT. The rearrangement joins TRBV13 to TRBJ1-4; a possible D gene is TRBD1 (5 bases). The CDR3 runs 16 residues. Germline loops: CDR1 PRHDT, CDR2 FYEKMQ (reference sequence). Trimming took off 5 bases at V and 3 bases at J, with 16 bases between the two ends.

This clone was counted between two and nine times. CDR3 sequence (DNA): TGTGCCAGCAGTGATGGCCGGAGACTCAGCAACAATGAGCAGTTCTTC. Protein sequence: CASSDGRRLSNNEQFF. This rearrangement joins TRBV6-1 to TRBJ2-1; D gene uncertain. V was clipped by 3 bases and J by 5 bases, with 17 bases between them. The CDR3 is 16 amino acids. The germline gives CDR1 MNHNS, CDR2 SASEGT.

J is TRBJ2-1 and V is TRBV29-1, with a tentative D call TRBD2 (5 bases). Trimming shortened V by 2 bases and J by 3 bases, and 8 bases separated the two germline ends. The CDR3 has 13 residues. From germline, CDR1 is SQVTM and CDR2 ANQGSEA. The CDR3 region is CSVETGYYNEQFF. The DNA of the CDR3 is TGCAGCGTTGAAACGGGGTACTACAATGAGCAGTTCTTC.

The V and J genes are TRBV7-8 and TRBJ2-3; D ambiguous. Germline lookup yields CDR1 SGHVS and CDR2 FQNEAQ. This CDR3 contains 16 residues. V shed 3 bases and J shed 0 bases, with 13 bases lying between them. The CDR3 DNA reads TGTGCCAGCAGCTTTATTAGGGCCCGCAGCACAGATACGCAGTATTTT. Protein product: CASSFIRARSTDTQYF.

This chain links TRBV19 with TRBJ1-5, with D possibly TRBD1 on 5 matching bases. There are 12 residues in the CDR3. CDR1 LNHDA and CDR2 SQIVND come from the germline V gene (reference sequence). The V end lost 3 bases, the J end lost 15 bases, and 15 bases lay between the germline ends. The CDR3, as DNA: TGTGCCAGTAGTATGGGGGGACGGAACGTGCATTTT. This gives the protein CASSMGGRNVHF.

The J gene is TRBJ2-1, the V gene TRBV10-1; 15 bases fit TRBD2. The germline gives CDR1 WNHNN, CDR2 SYGVQD (reference sequence). With 8 bases clipped from V and 7 bases from J, the junction kept 0 bases outside the gene matches. The length of the CDR3 is 13 residues. CDR3 protein: CASGTSGGNEQFF. Written as DNA, the CDR3 is TGCGCCAGCGGGACTAGCGGGGGGAATGAGCAGTTCTTC.

The chain uses TRBV19 and TRBJ2-7, with 10 bases matching TRBD2. V gave up 1 base and J gave up 3 bases; unmatched junction bases: 3. Germline V gene sequence: CDR1 LNHDA, CDR2 SQIVND (reference sequence). The CDR3 consists of 15 residues. The CDR3 coding sequence is TGTGCCAGTAGTATAGGTAGCGGGAGGTTCTACGAGCAGTACTTC. It encodes CASSIGSGRFYEQYF.

The J gene is TRBJ1-1, the V gene TRBV19, with D possibly TRBD1 on 5 matching bases. V dropped 3 bases and J dropped 4 bases, with 15 bases sitting between them. Looked up from germline, CDR1 is LNHDA and CDR2 is SQIVND (reference sequence). CDR3 size: 15 residues. CDR3 nucleotide sequence: TGTGCCAGTAGTATGCCGGAGACTAGGGGCACTGAAGCTTTCTTT. It codes for CASSMPETRGTEAFF.

V is TRBV4-3 and J is TRBJ2-1; TRBD2 agrees at 7 bases. The CDR3 is made up of 19 amino acids. Germline CDR1 is LGHNA and CDR2 is YSLEER. V trimming: 1 base; J trimming: 0 bases; junction bases outside the gene matches: 12. The CDR3 sequence: CASSQGVSSRGGSYNEQFF. The CDR3 region has the DNA TGCGCCAGCAGCCAAGGGGTTTCGTCTCGCGGGGGCTCCTACAATGAGCAGTTCTTC.

V gene TRBV6-4 combines with J gene TRBJ2-1, with 7 bases fitting TRBD2. This CDR3 contains 13 residues. V dropped 4 bases and J dropped 4; count of bases not matched to a gene: 1. CDR1 and CDR2 from the germline V gene are MRHNA and SNTAGT. CDR3 region: CASSGSGYNEQFF. For the CDR3, the DNA is TGTGCCAGCAGTGGTAGCGGGTACAATGAGCAGTTCTTC.

This chain links TRBV10-3 with TRBJ2-5, with TRBD2 as a possible D gene (5 bases). The CDR3 is made up of 17 amino acids. V gave up 4 bases and J gave up 2 bases, with 20 bases separating them. Germline CDR1 ENHRY, CDR2 SYGVKD. The CDR3 sequence is CAISVTIPGRGQETQYF. DNA for the CDR3: TGTGCCATCAGTGTTACGATACCGGGAAGAGGTCAAGAGACCCAGTACTTC.

The chain has TRBV5-1 and TRBJ1-1; 8 bases match TRBD1. V lost 2 bases and J lost 6; bases outside the gene matches: 6. The CDR3 sequence is 14 residues long. Germline V gene data show CDR1 as SGHRS and CDR2 as YFSETQ. CDR3 DNA: TGCGCCAGCAGCTTTGGACAGGGCATCGCTGAAGCTTTCTTT. Amino acids: CASSFGQGIAEAFF.

This clone was recorded only once. J is TRBJ1-6 and V is TRBV18, with D maybe TRBD1 (5 bases). With 2 bases removed from V and 9 bases from J, the gap between germline ends came to 14 bases. The germline V gene encodes CDR1 KGHSH and CDR2 LQKENI. The CDR3 extends over 15 amino acids. The CDR3 spells CASSPTGTWGSPLHF. In DNA, the CDR3 is TGTGCCAGCTCACCAACCGGGACGTGGGGTTCACCCCTCCACTTT. The full variable domain, with the rest looked up from reference TRBV18 and TRBJ1-6, is NAGVMQNPRHLVRRRGQEARLRCSPMKGHSHVYWYRQLPEEGLKFMVYLQKENIIDESGMPKERFSAEFPKEGPSILRIQQVVRGDSAAYFCASSPTGTWGSPLHFGNGTRLTVT.

Written as DNA, the CDR3 is TGTGCCAGCAGCCAAGAGAGCAATAGCAATCAGCCCCAGCATTTT. This translates into CASSQESNSNQPQHF. The V call is TRBV4-2, the J call TRBJ1-5; D is unclear. This CDR3 is built from 15 residues. Germline-derived CDR1 and CDR2 are LGHNA and YNFKEQ. Between the trimmed V and J ends, which lost 0 bases and 0 bases, there was a span of 6 bases.

The chain has TRBV3-1 (or the pseudogene TRBV3-2) and TRBJ2-5; D is possibly TRBD2 (6 bases). The CDR3 extends over 14 amino acids. V lost 7 bases, J lost 1 base, and 13 bases lay in between. CDR1 is LGHDT and CDR2 is YNNKEL in the germline V gene (reference sequence). The CDR3 region is CASKDRGSQETQYF. CDR3 sequence (DNA): TGTGCCAGCAAGGATCGGGGGTCCCAAGAGACCCAGTACTTC.

This rearrangement joins TRBV7-9 to TRBJ2-7, with 8 nucleotides matching TRBD1. Germline V gives CDR1 SEHNR, CDR2 FQNEAQ (reference sequence). V shed 5 bases and J 4 bases; nucleotides not matched to a gene: 10. The CDR3 runs to 15 residues. CDR3 residues: CASSPAGQGPYEQYF. In nucleotides, the CDR3 is TGTGCCAGCAGCCCCGCCGGACAGGGTCCTTACGAGCAGTACTTC.